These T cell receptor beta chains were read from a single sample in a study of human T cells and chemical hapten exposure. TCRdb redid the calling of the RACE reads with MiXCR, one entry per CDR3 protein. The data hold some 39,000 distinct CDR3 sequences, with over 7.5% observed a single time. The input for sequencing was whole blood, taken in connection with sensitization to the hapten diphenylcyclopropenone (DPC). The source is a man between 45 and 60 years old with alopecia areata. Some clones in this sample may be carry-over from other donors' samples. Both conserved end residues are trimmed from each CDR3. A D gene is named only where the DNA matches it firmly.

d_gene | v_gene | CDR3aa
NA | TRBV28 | ATSLPLANTGELF
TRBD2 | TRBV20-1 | SARPPVVGRAYEQY
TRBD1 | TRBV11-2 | ASSSGDRRNEKLF
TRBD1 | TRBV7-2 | ASSQPGGTHEQY
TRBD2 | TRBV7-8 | ASSSGLAYNEQF
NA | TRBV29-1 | SVEGVAF
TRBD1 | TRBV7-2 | ASSLQGAHQPQH
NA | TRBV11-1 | ASSLAGGSYNEQF
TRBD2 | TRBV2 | ASSVGLATGELF
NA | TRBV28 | ASSPGTNKGHEQY
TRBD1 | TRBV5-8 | ASSLDRASPLH
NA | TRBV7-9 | ASSSQGIRANVLT
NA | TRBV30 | AWSVSGASTGELF
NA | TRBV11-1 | ASSFPSKGYEQY
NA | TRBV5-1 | ASRSSGSGVNIQY
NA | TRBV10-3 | AISELGGSYNEQF
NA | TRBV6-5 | ASSYGGDYGYT
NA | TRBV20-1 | SARDVGHEQY
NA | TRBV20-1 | SASTGPLPAFYEQY
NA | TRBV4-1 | ASSQDGLGPYEQY
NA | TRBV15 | ATSRGRTIANYGYT
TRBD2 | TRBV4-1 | ASRLAGGDNEQF
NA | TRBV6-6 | ASSPGDSPLH
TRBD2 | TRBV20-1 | SARPPTSGRYEQY
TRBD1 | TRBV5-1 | ASSLDRGTGELF
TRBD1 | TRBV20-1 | STDREDEKLF
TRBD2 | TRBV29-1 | SGLSGRGGEQF
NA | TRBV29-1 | SGRLGGQETQY
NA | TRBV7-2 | ASSLAHNVYNEQF
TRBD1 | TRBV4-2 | ASSQDGTDAYEQY
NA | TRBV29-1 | SVEEASGADTQY
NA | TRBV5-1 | ASSLGSDQETQY
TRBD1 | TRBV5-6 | ASSWTGSTEAF
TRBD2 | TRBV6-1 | ASSGGLVGEDEQF
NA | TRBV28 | ASSLGMETQY
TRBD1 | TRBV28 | ASSSAGTAVSYEQY
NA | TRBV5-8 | ASSLDGTYEQY
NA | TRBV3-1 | ASSPAETYEQY
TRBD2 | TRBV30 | AWSPVWASGDYEQY
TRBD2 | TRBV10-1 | ASNFSGNLHNEQF
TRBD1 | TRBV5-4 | ASSFTAGTVNYGYT
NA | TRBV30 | AWSVLGRRPEAF
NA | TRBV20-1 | SAATGTSNQPQH
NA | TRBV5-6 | ASGGIQVFSTGELF
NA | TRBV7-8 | ASSLVVGYDQPQH
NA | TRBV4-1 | ASSQDSGHYNEQF
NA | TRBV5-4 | ASSSRPSATNTGELF
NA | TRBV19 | ASSIGLRDSYEQY
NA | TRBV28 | ASRPGERLYEQY
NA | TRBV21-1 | ASSNLGGITYNEQF
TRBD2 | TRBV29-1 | SVDIAGVNTGELF
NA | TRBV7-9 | ASSLAGAFNEKLF
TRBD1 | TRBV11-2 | ASSRTGLTGELF
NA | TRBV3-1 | ASSPGGPDEAF
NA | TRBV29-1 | SSKPGSTKETQY